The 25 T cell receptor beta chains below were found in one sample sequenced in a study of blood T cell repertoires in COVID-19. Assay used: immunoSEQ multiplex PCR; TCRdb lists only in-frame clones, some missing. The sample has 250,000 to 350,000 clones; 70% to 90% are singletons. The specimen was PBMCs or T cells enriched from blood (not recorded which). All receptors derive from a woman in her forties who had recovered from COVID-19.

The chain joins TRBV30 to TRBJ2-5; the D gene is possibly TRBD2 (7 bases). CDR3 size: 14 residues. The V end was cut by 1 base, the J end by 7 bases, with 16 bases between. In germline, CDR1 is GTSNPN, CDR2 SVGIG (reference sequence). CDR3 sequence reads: CAWSGGGPPRTQYF. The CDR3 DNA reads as TGTGCCTGGAGTGGGGGGGGGCCCCCACGGACCCAGTACTTC.

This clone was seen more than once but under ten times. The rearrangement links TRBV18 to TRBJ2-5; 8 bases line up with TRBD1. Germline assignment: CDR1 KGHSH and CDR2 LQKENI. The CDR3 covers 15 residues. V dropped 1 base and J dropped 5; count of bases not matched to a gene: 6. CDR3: CASSPRPGGRETQYF. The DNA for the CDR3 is TGTGCCAGCTCACCACGGCCAGGGGGCCGGGAGACCCAGTACTTC.

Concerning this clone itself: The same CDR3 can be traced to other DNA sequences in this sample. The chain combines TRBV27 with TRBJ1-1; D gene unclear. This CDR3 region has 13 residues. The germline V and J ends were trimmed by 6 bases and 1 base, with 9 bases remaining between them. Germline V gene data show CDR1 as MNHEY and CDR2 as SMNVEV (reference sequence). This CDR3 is CASSRGRNTEAFF. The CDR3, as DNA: TGTGCCAGCAGCCGTGGCAGGAACACTGAAGCTTTCTTT.

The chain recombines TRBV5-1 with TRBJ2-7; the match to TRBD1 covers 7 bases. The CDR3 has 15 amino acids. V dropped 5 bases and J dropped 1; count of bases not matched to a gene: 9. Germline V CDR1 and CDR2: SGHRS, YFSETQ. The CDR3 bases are TGCGCCAGCAGTCCCACCGGGACAGCGTCCTACGAGCAGTACTTC. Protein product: CASSPTGTASYEQYF.

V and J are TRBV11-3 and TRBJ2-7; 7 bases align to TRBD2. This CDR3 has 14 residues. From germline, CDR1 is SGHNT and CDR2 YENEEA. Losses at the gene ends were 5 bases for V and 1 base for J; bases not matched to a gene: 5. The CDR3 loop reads CASSPGRGSYEQYF. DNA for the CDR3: TGTGCCAGCAGCCCAGGGAGGGGATCCTACGAGCAGTACTTC.

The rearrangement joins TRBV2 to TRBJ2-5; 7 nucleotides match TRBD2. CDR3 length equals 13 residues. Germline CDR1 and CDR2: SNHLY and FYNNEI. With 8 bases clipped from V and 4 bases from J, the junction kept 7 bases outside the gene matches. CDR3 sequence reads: CASGDYAVETQYF. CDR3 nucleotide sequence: TGTGCCAGCGGGGACTACGCCGTAGAGACCCAGTACTTC.

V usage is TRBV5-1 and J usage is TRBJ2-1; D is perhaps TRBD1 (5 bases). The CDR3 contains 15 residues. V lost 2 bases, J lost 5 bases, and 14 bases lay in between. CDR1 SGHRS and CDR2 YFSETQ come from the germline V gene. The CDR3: CASSFTGTLNNEQFF. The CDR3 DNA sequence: TGCGCCAGCAGCTTCACAGGAACCCTAAACAATGAGCAGTTCTTC.

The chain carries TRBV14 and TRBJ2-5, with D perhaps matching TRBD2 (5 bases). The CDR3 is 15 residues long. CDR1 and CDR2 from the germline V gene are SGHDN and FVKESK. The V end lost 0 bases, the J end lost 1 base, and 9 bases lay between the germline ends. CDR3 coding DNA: TGTGCCAGCAGCCAAGATCCGGGGTTCCAAGAGACCCAGTACTTC. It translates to CASSQDPGFQETQYF.

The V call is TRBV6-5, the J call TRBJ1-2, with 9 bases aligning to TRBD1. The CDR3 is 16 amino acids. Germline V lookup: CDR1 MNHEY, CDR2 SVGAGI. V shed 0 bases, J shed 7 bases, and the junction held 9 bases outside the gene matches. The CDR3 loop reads CASSYSRDRVTGGYTF. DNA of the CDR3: TGTGCCAGCAGTTACTCTCGGGACAGGGTAACGGGTGGCTACACCTTC.

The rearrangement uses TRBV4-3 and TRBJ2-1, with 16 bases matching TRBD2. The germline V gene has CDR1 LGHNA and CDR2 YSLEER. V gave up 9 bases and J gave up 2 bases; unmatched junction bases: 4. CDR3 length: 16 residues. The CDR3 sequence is CASGTSGRATYNEQFF. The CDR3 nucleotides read TGCGCCAGTGGGACTAGCGGGAGGGCCACCTACAATGAGCAGTTCTTC.

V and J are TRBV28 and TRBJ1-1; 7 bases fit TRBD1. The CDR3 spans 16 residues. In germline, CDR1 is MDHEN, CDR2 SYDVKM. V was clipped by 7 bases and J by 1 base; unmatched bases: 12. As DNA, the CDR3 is TGTGCCAGCATCCTTGGAAGGGGGCGGGGGAACACTGAAGCTTTCTTT. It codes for CASILGRGRGNTEAFF.

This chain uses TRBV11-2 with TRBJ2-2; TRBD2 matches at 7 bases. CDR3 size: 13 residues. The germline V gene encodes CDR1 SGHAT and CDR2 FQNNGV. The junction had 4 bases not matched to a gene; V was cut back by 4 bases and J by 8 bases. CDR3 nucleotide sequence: TGTGCCAGCAGCTCAGCGGGACCTGGGGAGCTGTTTTTT. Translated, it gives CASSSAGPGELFF. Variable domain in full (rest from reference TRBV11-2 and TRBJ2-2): EAGVAQSPRYKIIEKRQSVAFWCNPISGHATLYWYQQILGQGPKLLIQFQNNGVVDDSQLPKDRFSAERLKGVDSTLKIQPAKLEDSAVYLCASSSAGPGELFFGEGSRLTVL.

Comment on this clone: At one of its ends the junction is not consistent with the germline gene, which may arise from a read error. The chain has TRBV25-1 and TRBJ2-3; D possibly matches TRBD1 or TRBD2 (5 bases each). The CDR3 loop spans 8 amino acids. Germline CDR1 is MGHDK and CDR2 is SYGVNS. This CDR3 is CGTDTQYF. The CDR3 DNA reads TGCGGGACGGATACGCAGTATTTT.

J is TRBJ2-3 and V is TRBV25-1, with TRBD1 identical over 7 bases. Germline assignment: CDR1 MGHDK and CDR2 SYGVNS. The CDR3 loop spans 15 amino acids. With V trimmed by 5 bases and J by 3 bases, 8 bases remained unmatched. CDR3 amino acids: CASSRRQGVTDTQYF. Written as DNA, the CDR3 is TGTGCCAGCAGTCGTAGACAGGGTGTTACAGATACGCAGTATTTT.

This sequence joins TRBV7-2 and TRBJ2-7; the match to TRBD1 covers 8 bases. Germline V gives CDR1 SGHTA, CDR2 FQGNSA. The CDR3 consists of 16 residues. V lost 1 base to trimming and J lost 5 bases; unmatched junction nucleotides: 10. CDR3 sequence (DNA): TGTGCCAGCAGCTTAGGGTTGAGCGGACAGGGCCACGAGCAGTACTTC. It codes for CASSLGLSGQGHEQYF.

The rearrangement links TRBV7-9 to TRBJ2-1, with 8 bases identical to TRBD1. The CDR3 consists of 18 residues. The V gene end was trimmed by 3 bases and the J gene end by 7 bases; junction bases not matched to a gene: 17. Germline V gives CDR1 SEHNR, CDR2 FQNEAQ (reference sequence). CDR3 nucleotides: TGTGCCAGCAGCTTTTACTTTGAGCCAGGGGGCGCGGGGAATGAGCAGTTCTTC. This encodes CASSFYFEPGGAGNEQFF.

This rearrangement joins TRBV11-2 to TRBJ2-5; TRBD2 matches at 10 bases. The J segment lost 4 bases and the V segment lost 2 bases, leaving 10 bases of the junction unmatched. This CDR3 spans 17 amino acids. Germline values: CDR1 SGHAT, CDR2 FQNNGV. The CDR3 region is CASSLKASGSRRETQYF. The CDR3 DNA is TGTGCCAGCAGCTTAAAAGCTAGCGGGAGTAGGCGAGAGACCCAGTACTTC.

The CDR3: CASSSPPGQGRTEAFF. CDR3 nucleotides: TGTGCCAGCAGTTCTCCACCGGGACAGGGGAGGACTGAAGCTTTCTTT. This sequence joins TRBV28 and TRBJ1-1; 10 nucleotides line up with TRBD1. This CDR3 spans 16 amino acids. Germline V gene lookup returns CDR1 MDHEN and CDR2 SYDVKM. Trimming cost V 4 bases and J 5 bases; bases outside gene matches: 10.

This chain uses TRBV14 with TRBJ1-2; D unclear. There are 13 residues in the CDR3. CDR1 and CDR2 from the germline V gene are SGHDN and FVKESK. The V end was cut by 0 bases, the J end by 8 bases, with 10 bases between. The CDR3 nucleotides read TGTGCCAGCAGCCAAGACCTATCGAGGGGCTACACCTTC. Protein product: CASSQDLSRGYTF.

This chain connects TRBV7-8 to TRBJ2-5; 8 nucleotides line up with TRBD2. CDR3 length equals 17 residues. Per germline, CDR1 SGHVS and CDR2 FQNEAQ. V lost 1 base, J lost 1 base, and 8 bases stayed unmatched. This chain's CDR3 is CASSLVSLAGPQETQYF. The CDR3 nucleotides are TGTGCCAGCAGCTTAGTGTCCCTAGCGGGCCCCCAAGAGACCCAGTACTTC.

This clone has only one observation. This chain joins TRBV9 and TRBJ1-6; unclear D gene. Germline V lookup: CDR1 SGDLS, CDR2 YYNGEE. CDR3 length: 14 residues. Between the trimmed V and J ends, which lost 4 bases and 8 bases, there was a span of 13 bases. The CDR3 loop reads CASSQNPVDSPLHF. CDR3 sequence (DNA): TGTGCCAGCAGCCAAAACCCCGTAGATTCACCCCTCCACTTT.

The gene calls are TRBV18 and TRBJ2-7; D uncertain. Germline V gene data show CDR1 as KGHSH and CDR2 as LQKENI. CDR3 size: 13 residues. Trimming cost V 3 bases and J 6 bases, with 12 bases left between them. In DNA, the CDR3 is TGTGCCAGCTCACCCCTTAACTCAATCGAGCAGTACTTC. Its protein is CASSPLNSIEQYF.

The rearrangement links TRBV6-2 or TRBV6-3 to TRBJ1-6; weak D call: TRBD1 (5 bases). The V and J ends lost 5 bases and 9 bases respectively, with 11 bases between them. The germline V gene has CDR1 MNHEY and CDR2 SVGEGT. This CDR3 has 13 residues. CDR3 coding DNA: TGTGCCAGCAGTCCGACAGAATCTTCACCCCTCCACTTT. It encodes CASSPTESSPLHF.

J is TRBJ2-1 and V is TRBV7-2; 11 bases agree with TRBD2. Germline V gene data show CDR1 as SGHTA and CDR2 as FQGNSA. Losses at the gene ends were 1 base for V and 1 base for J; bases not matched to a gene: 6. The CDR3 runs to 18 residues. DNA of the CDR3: TGTGCCAGCAGCTTAGGGGTTAGACTAGCGGGATCCTACAATGAGCAGTTCTTC. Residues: CASSLGVRLAGSYNEQFF.

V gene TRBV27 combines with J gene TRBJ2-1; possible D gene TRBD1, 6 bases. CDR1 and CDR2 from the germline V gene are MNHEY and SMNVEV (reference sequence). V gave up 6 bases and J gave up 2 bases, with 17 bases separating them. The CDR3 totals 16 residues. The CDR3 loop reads CASSYREPGPYNEQFF. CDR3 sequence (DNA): TGTGCCAGCAGCTACAGGGAGCCGGGGCCCTACAATGAGCAGTTCTTC.